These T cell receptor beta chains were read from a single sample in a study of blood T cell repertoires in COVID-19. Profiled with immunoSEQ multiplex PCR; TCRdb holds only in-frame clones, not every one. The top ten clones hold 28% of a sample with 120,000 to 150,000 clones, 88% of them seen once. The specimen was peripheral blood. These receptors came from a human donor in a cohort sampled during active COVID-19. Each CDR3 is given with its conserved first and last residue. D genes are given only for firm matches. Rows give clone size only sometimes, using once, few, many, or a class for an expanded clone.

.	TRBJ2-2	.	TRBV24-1	CATSDSRTSDTGELFF	TGTGCCACCAGTGATTCCAGGACATCAGACACCGGGGAGCTGTTTTTT
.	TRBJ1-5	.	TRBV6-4	CASSRGQPQHF	TGTGCCAGCAGTAGGGGGCAGCCCCAGCATTTT
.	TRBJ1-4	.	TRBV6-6	CASSYSRQSNEKLFF	TGTGCCAGCAGTTACAGCAGGCAAAGTAATGAAAAACTGTTTTTT
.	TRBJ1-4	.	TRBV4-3	CASSQDWREEEKLFF	TGCGCCAGCAGCCAAGATTGGAGGGAGGAGGAAAAACTGTTTTTT
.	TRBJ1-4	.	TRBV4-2	CASSSTGEKLFF	TGTGCCAGCAGCTCGACAGGTGAAAAACTGTTTTTT
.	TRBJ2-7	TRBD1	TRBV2	CASSLDRGSYEQYF	TGTGCCAGCAGCTTGGACAGGGGCTCCTACGAGCAGTACTTC
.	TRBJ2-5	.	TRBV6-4	CARLAAGETQYF	TGTGCCAGACTAGCCGCGGGAGAGACCCAGTACTTC
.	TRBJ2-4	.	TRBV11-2	CASTPSGVNIQYF	TGTGCCAGCACCCCGTCGGGGGTAAACATTCAGTACTTC
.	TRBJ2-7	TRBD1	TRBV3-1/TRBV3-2	CASSQVTQGAYEQYF	TGTGCCAGCAGCCAAGTTACACAGGGGGCGTACGAGCAGTACTTC
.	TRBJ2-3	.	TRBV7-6	CASSLAGGTDTQYF	TGTGCCAGCAGCTTAGCCGGGGGCACAGATACGCAGTATTTT
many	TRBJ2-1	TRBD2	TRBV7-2	CASSSRLGTRAYNEQFF	TGTGCCAGCAGCTCCCGCCTAGGGACTAGAGCCTACAATGAGCAGTTCTTC
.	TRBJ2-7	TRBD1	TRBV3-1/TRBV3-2	CASSQTIDSPGQGFHEQYF	TGTGCCAGCAGCCAGACAATTGACTCTCCGGGACAGGGGTTCCACGAGCAGTACTTC
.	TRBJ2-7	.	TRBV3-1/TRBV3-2	CASSPGQGTYEQYF	TGTGCCAGCAGCCCGGGGCAGGGGACCTACGAGCAGTACTTC
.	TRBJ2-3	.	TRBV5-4	CASSLGFSGYTDTQYF	TGTGCCAGCAGCTTGGGGTTTAGCGGATACACAGATACGCAGTATTTT
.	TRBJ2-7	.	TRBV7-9	CASSLVDSSYEQYF	TGTGCCAGCAGCTTAGTGGACAGCTCCTACGAGCAGTACTTC
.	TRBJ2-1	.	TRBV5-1	CASSFAGPSYNEQFF	TGCGCCAGCAGCTTTGCAGGCCCTTCCTACAATGAGCAGTTCTTC
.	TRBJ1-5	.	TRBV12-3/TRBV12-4	CASSLERGQPQHF	TGTGCCAGCAGTTTAGAACGAGGACAGCCCCAGCATTTT
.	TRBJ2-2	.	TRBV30	CAWKTGTLNTGELFF	TGTGCCTGGAAAACCGGGACACTGAACACCGGGGAGCTGTTTTTT
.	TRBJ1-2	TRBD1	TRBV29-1	CSVDGTGDYGYTF	TGCAGCGTTGACGGGACAGGGGACTATGGCTACACCTTC
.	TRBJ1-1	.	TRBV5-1	CASSLTGNTEAFF	TGCGCCAGCAGCCTAACAGGGAACACTGAAGCTTTCTTT
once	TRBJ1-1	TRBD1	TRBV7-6	CASSLGTGPMNTEAFF	TGTGCCAGCAGCCTGGGGACAGGGCCCATGAACACTGAAGCTTTCTTT
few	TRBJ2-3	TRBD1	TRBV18	CASSPLTGTSTDTQYF	TGTGCCAGCTCACCACTGACAGGGACCAGCACAGATACGCAGTATTTT
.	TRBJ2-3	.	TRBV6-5	CASSYRRGTDTQYF	TGTGCCAGCAGTTACCGGCGGGGCACAGATACGCAGTATTTT
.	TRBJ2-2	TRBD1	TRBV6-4	CASSGGQGARAGELFF	TGTGCCAGCAGTGGGGGGCAGGGGGCAAGGGCCGGGGAGCTGTTTTTT
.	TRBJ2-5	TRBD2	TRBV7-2	CASSPGRGLEQETQYF	TGTGCCAGCAGCCCCGGGCGCGGACTAGAACAAGAGACCCAGTACTTC
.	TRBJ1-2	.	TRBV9	CASSPGVIYGYTF	TGTGCCAGCAGCCCCGGGGTTATCTATGGCTACACCTTC
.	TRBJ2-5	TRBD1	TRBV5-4	CASSLQGAGETQYF	TGTGCCAGCAGCTTACAGGGGGCGGGGGAGACCCAGTACTTC
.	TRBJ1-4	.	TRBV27	CASRPPGVEEKLFF	TGTGCCAGCAGGCCTCCAGGGGTGGAGGAAAAACTGTTTTTT
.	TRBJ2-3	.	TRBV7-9	CASSPSGIAGAYF	TGTGCCAGCAGCCCGTCCGGGATTGCGGGGGCGTATTTT
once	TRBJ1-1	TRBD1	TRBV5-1	CASSLVPGTGTEAFF	TGCGCCAGCAGCTTGGTACCCGGGACAGGCACTGAAGCTTTCTTT
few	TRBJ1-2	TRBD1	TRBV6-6	CASSILGQGRDGYTF	TGTGCCAGCAGTATACTGGGACAGGGTAGGGATGGCTACACCTTC
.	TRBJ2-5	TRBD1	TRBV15	CATSPGQGRQETQYF	TGTGCCACCAGCCCCGGACAGGGCAGGCAAGAGACCCAGTACTTC
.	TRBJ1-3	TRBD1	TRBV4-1	CASSQAGRQGAGNTIYF	TGCGCCAGCAGCCAAGCTGGCAGACAGGGGGCTGGAAACACCATATATTTT
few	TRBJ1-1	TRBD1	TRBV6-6	CASTRQGAITEAFF	TGTGCCAGCACCCGACAGGGGGCGATCACTGAAGCTTTCTTT
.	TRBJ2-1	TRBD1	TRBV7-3	CASSSDRGGYNEQFF	TGTGCCAGCAGCTCGGACAGGGGAGGATACAATGAGCAGTTCTTC
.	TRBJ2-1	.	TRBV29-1	CSTRRNEQFF	TGCAGCACCCGGAGGAATGAGCAGTTCTTC
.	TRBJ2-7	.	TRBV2	CARRSGGRSYEQYF	TGTGCCCGCAGGTCGGGGGGCCGGTCCTACGAGCAGTACTTC
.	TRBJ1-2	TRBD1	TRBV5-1	CASSLSSGQDYGYTF	TGCGCCAGCAGCTTATCCTCGGGACAGGACTATGGCTACACCTTC
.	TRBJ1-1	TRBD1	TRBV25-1	CASSESFTGVGSDTEAFF	TGTGCCAGCAGTGAATCTTTTACAGGGGTGGGTTCGGATACTGAAGCTTTCTTT
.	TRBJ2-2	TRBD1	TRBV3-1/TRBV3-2	CASSYGTGVAGELFF	TGTGCCAGCAGCTACGGGACAGGGGTCGCCGGGGAGCTGTTTTTT
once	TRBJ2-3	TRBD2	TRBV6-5	CASSLTLAGGRDTQYF	TGTGCCAGCAGTTTAACCCTAGCGGGGGGGCGGGATACGCAGTATTTT